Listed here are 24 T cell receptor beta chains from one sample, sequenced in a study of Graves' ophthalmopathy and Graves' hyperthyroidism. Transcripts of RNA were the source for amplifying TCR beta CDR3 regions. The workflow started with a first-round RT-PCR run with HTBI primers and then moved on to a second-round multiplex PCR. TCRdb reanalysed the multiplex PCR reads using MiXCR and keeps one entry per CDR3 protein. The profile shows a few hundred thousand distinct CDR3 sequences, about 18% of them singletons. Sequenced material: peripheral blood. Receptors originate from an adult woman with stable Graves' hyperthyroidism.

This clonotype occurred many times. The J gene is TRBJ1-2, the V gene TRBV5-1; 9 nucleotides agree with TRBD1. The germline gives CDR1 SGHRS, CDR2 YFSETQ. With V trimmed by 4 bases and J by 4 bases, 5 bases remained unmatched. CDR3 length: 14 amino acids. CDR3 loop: CASSRTGDTYGYTF. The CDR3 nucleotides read TGCGCCAGCAGCCGGACAGGGGACACCTATGGCTACACCTTC.

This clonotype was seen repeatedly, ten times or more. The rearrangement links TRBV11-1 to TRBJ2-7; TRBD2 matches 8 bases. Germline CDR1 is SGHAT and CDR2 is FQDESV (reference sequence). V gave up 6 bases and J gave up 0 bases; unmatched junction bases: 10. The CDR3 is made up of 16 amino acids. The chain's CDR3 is CASSPIAGPSSYEQYF. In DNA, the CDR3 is TGTGCCAGCAGTCCCATAGCGGGACCTAGCTCCTACGAGCAGTACTTC.

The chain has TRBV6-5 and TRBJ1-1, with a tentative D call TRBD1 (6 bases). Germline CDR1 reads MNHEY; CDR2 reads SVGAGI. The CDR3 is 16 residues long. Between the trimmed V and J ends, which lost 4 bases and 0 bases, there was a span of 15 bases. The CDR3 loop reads CASSSLPTGLNTEAFF. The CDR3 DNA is TGTGCCAGCAGTTCTCTACCCACAGGGTTGAACACTGAAGCTTTCTTT.

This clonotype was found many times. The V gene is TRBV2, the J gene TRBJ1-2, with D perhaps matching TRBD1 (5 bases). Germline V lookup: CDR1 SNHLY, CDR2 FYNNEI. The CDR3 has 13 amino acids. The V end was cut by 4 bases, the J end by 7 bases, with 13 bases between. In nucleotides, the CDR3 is TGTGCCAGCAGTGGGAGTCGGGGGTCTGGCTACACCTTC. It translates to CASSGSRGSGYTF.

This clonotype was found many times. CDR3 sequence (DNA): TGTGCCAGCAGTTTAAGGGGCTACGATTGGCAGTACTTC. This translates into CASSLRGYDWQYF. The chain is built from TRBV28 and TRBJ2-7; possible D gene TRBD1, 5 bases. The germline V and J ends were trimmed by 2 bases and 9 bases, with 14 bases remaining between them. CDR3 size: 13 residues. Per germline, CDR1 MDHEN and CDR2 SYDVKM.

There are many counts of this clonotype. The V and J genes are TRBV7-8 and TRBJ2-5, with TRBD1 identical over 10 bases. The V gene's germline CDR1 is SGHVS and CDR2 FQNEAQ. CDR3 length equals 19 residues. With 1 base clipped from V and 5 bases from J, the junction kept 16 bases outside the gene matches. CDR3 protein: CASSLVRLKPGTGVETQYF. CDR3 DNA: TGTGCCAGCAGCTTAGTCCGACTGAAACCCGGGACAGGGGTTGAGACCCAGTACTTC.

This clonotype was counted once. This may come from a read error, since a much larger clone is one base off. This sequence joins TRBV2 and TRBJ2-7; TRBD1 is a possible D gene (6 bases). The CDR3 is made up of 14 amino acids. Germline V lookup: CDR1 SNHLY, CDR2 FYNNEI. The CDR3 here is CISSLQGSLYEQYF. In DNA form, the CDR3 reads TGTATCAGCAGCCTTCAGGGGTCCCTCTACGAGCAGTACTTC.

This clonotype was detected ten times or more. The CDR3 region has the DNA TGTGCCAGCAGTTACTCGTTTTGGGGGGAGGGCTCCGAGCAGTACTTC. This translates into CASSYSFWGEGSEQYF. V gene TRBV6-5 combines with J gene TRBJ2-7; 7 bases line up with TRBD2. Losses at the gene ends were 0 bases for V and 6 bases for J; bases not matched to a gene: 11. The CDR3 runs 16 residues. The V gene's germline CDR1 is MNHEY and CDR2 SVGAGI.

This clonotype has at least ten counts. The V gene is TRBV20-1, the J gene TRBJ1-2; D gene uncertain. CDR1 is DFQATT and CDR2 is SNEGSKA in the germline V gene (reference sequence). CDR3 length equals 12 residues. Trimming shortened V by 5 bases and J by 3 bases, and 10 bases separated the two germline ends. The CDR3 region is CSALLQDYGYTF. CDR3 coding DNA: TGCAGTGCTTTACTGCAAGACTATGGCTACACCTTC.

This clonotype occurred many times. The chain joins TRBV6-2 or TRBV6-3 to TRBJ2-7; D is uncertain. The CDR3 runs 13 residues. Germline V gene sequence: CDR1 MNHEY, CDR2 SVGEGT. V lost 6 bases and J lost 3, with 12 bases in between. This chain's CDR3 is CASSPSPFYEQYF. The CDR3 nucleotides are TGTGCCAGCAGCCCGTCACCTTTCTACGAGCAGTACTTC.

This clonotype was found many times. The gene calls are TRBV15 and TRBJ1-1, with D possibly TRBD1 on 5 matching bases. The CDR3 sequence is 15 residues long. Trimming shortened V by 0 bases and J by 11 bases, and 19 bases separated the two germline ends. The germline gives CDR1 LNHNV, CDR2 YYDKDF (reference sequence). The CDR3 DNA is TGTGCCACCAGCAGAGAGGGGGGGGTGTTTGCGAGGGCTTTCTTT. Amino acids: CATSREGGVFARAFF.

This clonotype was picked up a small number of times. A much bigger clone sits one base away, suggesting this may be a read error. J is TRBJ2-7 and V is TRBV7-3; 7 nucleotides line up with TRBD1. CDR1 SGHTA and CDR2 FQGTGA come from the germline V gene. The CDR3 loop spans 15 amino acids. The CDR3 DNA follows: TGTGCCAGCAGCTTAACCGGACAGGCGGTGGGAGAGCCGTACTTC. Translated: CASSLTGQAVGEPYF. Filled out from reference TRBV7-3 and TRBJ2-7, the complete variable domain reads GAGVSQTPSNKVTEKGKYVELRCDPISGHTALYWYRQSLGQGPEFLIYFQGTGAADDSGLPNDRFFAVRPEGSVSTLKIQRTERGDSAVYLCASSLTGQAVGEPYFGPGTRLTVT.

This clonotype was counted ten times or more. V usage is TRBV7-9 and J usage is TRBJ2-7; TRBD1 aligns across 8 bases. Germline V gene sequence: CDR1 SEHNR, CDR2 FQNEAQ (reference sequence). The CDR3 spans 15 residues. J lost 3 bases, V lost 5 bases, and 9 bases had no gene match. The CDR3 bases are TGTGCCAGCAGCAACAGAGACAGGGGCGGCTACGAGCAGTACTTC. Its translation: CASSNRDRGGYEQYF.

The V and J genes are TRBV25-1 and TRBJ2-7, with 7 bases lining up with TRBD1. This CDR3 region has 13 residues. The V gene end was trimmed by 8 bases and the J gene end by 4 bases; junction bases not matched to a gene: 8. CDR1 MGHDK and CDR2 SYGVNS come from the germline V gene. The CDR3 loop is CASRRDREYEQYF. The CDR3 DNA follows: TGTGCCAGCCGCCGGGACAGAGAATACGAGCAGTACTTC.

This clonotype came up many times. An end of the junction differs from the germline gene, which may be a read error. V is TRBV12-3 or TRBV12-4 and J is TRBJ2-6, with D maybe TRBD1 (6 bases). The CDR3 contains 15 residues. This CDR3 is CASSLGGSGANVLTF. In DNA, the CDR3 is TGTGCCAGCAGCTTAGGGGGCTCTGGGGCCAACGTCCTGACTTTC.

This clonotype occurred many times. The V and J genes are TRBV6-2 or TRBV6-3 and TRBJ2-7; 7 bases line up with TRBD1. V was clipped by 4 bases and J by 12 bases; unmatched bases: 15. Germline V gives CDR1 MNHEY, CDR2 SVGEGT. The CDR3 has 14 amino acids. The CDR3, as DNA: TGTGCCAGCAGTTGGCCCGGGACAGAGGTTCTTCCGTACTTC. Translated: CASSWPGTEVLPYF.

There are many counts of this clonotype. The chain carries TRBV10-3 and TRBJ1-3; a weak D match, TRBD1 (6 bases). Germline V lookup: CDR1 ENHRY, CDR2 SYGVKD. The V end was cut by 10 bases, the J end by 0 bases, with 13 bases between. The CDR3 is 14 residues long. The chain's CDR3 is CATWQGSSGNTIYF. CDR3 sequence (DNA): TGTGCCACCTGGCAGGGGAGCTCTGGAAACACCATATATTTT.

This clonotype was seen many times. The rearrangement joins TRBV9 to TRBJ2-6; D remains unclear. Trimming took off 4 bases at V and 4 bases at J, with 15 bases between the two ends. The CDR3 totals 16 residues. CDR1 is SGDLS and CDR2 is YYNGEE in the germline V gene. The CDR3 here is CASSPAFIAGANVLTF. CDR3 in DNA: TGTGCCAGCAGCCCAGCCTTTATAGCCGGGGCCAACGTCCTGACTTTC.

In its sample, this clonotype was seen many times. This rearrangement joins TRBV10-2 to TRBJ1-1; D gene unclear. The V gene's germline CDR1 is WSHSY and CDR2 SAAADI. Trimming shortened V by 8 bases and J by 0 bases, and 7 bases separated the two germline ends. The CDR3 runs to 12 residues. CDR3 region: CASGRMNTEAFF. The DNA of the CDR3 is TGCGCCAGCGGACGGATGAACACTGAAGCTTTCTTT.

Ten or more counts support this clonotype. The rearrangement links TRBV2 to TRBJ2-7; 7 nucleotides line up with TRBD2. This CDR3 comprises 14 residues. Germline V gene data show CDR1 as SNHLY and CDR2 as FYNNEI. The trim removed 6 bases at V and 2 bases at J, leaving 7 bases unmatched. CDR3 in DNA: TGTGCCAGCAGCGATGGCGGACTAGCCTACGAGCAGTACTTC. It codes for CASSDGGLAYEQYF.

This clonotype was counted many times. CDR3 DNA: TGTGCCAGCAGTTACTTGTTAGCGGCTACCGGGGAGCTGTTTTTT. As protein: CASSYLLAATGELFF. The rearrangement links TRBV6-2 or TRBV6-3 to TRBJ2-2; possible D gene TRBD2, 6 bases. The CDR3 is 15 amino acids. Germline lookup yields CDR1 MNHEY and CDR2 SVGEGT. Trimming took 1 base from V and 5 from J, leaving 11 bases between them.

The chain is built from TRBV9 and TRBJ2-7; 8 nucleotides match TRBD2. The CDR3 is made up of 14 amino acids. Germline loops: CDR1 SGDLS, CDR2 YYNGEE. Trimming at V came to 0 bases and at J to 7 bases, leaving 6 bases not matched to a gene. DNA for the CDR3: TGTGCCAGCAGCGTAGGGGACCCGGGGGGGGAGCAGTACTTC. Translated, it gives CASSVGDPGGEQYF. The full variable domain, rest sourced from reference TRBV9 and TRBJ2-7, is DSGVTQTPKHLITATGQRVTLRCSPRSGDLSVYWYQQSLDQGLQFLIQYYNGEERAKGNILERFSAQQFPDLHSELNLSSLELGDSALYFCASSVGDPGGEQYFGPGTRLTVT.

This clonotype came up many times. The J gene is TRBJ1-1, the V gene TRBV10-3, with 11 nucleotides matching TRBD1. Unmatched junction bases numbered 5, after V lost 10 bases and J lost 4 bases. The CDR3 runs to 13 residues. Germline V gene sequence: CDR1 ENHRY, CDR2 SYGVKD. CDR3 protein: CATGQGAGTEAFF. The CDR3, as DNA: TGTGCCACAGGACAGGGGGCGGGCACTGAAGCTTTCTTT.

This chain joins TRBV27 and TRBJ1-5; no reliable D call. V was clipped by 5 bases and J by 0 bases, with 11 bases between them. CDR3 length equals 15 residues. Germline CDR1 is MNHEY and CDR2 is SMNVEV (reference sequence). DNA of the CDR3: TGTGCCAGCAGTCTGGGGATATATAGCAATCAGCCCCAGCATTTT. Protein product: CASSLGIYSNQPQHF.